This TCR beta chain was recorded in a study of blood T cell repertoires in COVID-19. This CDR3 has 14 amino acids. V lost 4 bases, J lost 2 bases, and 13 bases lay in between. Germline V CDR1 and CDR2: SGHRS, YFSETQ. This clone was counted once. Measured with immunoSEQ multiplex PCR; TCRdb has only the in-frame clones, and not every one. There are 200,000 to 250,000 clones in the sample; 75% to 85% occur only once, and 9.7% lies in the top ten. Sequencing was done on a sample of peripheral blood. The receptor comes from a man aged 45-60 years with active or convalescent COVID-19. This chain links TRBV5-1 with TRBJ2-7; the D gene is possibly TRBD1 (7 bases). This chain's CDR3 is CASSAGQSTYEQYF. For the CDR3, the DNA is TGCGCCAGCAGCGCGGGACAGAGCACCTACGAGCAGTACTTC.